This T cell receptor beta chain was sequenced during a study of T cell responses to AZD1222 COVID-19 vaccine. TCRdb's copy holds only in-frame clones and misses some; the assay was immunoSEQ multiplex PCR. Of 150,000 to 200,000 clones in the sample, around 88% were seen once. The CDR3 sequence is 16 residues long. The V gene's germline CDR1 is LNHDA and CDR2 SQIVND (reference sequence). J gave up 7 bases and V 3 bases, and 7 bases lay outside the gene matches. Study conclusions and caveats: Recipients of AZD1222 seropositive at baseline numbered only 6 or 7. A mostly white British donor set with more females was recruited, and clonal diversity was possibly underestimated.

Points on this clone: Its antigen is unidentified.

Sample: peripheral blood, taken 28 days after the second AZD1222 dose. The rearrangement joins TRBV19 to TRBJ2-1, with 12 bases lining up with TRBD2. This sequence originates from an adult who received the AZD1222 COVID-19 vaccine. DNA of the CDR3: TGTGCCAGTAGTATCCCGGGACTAGCGGGTGGGAATGAGCAGTTCTTC. Translated, it gives CASSIPGLAGGNEQFF.